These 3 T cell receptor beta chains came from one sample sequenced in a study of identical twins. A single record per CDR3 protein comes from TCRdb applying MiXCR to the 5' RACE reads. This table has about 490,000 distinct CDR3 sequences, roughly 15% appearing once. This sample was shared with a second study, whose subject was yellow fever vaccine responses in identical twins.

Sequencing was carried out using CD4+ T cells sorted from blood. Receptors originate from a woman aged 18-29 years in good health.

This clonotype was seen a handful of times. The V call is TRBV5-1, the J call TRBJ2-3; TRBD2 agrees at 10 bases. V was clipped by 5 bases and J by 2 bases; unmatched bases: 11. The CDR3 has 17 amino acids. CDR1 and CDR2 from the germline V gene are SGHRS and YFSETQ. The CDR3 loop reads CASRRDPSGGNTDTQYF. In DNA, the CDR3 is TGCGCCAGCAGAAGAGATCCTAGCGGGGGTAACACAGATACGCAGTATTTT. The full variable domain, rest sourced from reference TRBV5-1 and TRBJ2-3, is KAGVTQTPRYLIKTRGQQVTLSCSPISGHRSVSWYQQTPGQGLQFLFEYFSETQRNKGNFPGRFSGRQFSNSRSEMNVSTLELGDSALYLCASRRDPSGGNTDTQYFGPGTRLTVL.

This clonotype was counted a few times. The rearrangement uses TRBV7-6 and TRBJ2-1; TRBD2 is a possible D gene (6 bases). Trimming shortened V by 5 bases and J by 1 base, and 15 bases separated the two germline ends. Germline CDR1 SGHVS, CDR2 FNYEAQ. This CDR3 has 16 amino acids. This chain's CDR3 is CASSPGPEGSYNEQFF. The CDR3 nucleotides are TGTGCCAGCAGCCCCGGACCGGAGGGTTCCTACAATGAGCAGTTCTTC. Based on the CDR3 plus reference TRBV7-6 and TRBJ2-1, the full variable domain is GAGVSQSPRYKVTKRGQDVALRCDPISGHVSLYWYRQALGQGPEFLTYFNYEAQQDKSGLPNDRFSAERPEGSISTLTIQRTEQRDSAMYRCASSPGPEGSYNEQFFGPGTRLTVL.

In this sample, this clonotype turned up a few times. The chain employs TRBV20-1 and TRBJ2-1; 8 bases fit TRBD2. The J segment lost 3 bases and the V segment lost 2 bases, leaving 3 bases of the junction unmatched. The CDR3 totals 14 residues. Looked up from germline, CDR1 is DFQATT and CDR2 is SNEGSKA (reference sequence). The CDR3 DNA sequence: TGCAGTGCTAGAACTAGCGGACACTACAATGAGCAGTTCTTC. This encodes CSARTSGHYNEQFF.